A selection of T cell receptor beta chains follows, all from one sample in a study of T-cell reconstitution after alpha-beta-depleted transplantation in children. TCRdb re-called the PCR reads with MiXCR, one entry per CDR3 protein. The sample has 190,000 or so distinct CDR3 sequences, about 6.3% seen once. Here the sequenced sample was PBMCs from the stem cell graft donor, taken from the stem cell graft. The source of these receptors is a human donor who donated a stem cell graft to a child with Wiskott-Aldrich syndrome. CDR3s include the opening cysteine and the closing phenylalanine or tryptophan.

J gene | V gene | CDR3 protein
TRBJ1-2 | TRBV25-1 | CASSEPGGRGYTF
TRBJ2-7 | TRBV28 | CASSWEDRLSGEQYF
TRBJ1-1 | TRBV13 | CASSSRLDRDSPNTEAFF
TRBJ2-7 | TRBV2 | CASSGSLTLEQQYF
TRBJ1-1 | TRBV2 | CASSAGTGIRTEAFF
TRBJ1-1 | TRBV7-2 | CASSSPGQINTEAFF
TRBJ2-2 | TRBV30 | CAWSGRDTGELFF
TRBJ2-1 | TRBV24-1 | CATSDPTGYNEQFF
TRBJ2-1 | TRBV20-1 | CSALQGSSYNEQFF
TRBJ2-7 | TRBV24-1 | CATSDLGARDEQYF
TRBJ2-1 | TRBV7-2 | CASSPVNEQFF
TRBJ1-1 | TRBV20-1 | CSARGQRNTEAFF
TRBJ2-2 | TRBV6-5 | CASSPGILAGTTGELFF
TRBJ2-5 | TRBV15 | CATTPVPQETQYF
TRBJ2-7 | TRBV20-1 | CSAKASGRYEQYF
TRBJ1-2 | TRBV5-6 | CASGSVLSGGYTF
TRBJ2-5 | TRBV12-3/TRBV12-4 | CASSFEGAGRQETQYF
TRBJ1-6 | TRBV4-3 | CASSRDRYNSPLHF
TRBJ2-6 | TRBV4-3 | CASSQDLVPGANVLTF
TRBJ1-2 | TRBV12-3/TRBV12-4 | CASSLSGYLYGYTF
TRBJ2-1 | TRBV5-1 | CASSTGSYNEQFF
TRBJ1-2 | TRBV5-1 | CASSHPGQGNYGYTF
TRBJ2-2 | TRBV18 | CASSPPSLPAPGELFF
TRBJ2-7 | TRBV15 | CATNTWTGQGEQYF
TRBJ1-4 | TRBV5-1 | CASSRLPDRVNEKLFF
TRBJ1-5 | TRBV12-3/TRBV12-4 | CASSQHNQPQHF
TRBJ1-5 | TRBV20-1 | CSGKRAGTGNQPQHF
TRBJ2-5 | TRBV15 | CATSALLGETQYF
TRBJ1-1 | TRBV7-2 | CASSVSVRHTEAFF
TRBJ2-5 | TRBV5-8 | CASSSPGQGQETQYF
TRBJ1-6 | TRBV20-1 | CSPWDISNNSPLHF
TRBJ2-5 | TRBV5-1 | CASSFWQVDETQYF
TRBJ2-2 | TRBV25-1 | CASSEWHGELFF
TRBJ2-2 | TRBV7-6 | CASSFPRVGTINTGELFF
TRBJ2-7 | TRBV12-3/TRBV12-4 | CASTRGNYEQYF
TRBJ2-7 | TRBV28 | CASSFIGTAGSYEQYF
TRBJ1-5 | TRBV27 | CASSLFGVSNQPQHF
TRBJ1-1 | TRBV29-1 | CSVEEGVGTEAFF
TRBJ2-4 | TRBV12-3/TRBV12-4 | CASSGGGLAKNIQYF
TRBJ2-1 | TRBV10-3 | CAISERSSEYNEQFF
TRBJ2-1 | TRBV12-3/TRBV12-4 | CASSFSPSYNEQFF
TRBJ1-5 | TRBV3-1 | CASSQDRPGVGSQPQHF
TRBJ2-5 | TRBV30 | CAWSLGGGGQETQYF
TRBJ1-5 | TRBV7-6 | CASSFQLDQPQHF
TRBJ2-2 | TRBV12-3/TRBV12-4 | CASSPPAVADGLGELFF
TRBJ1-1 | TRBV18 | CASSPKGGGTEAFF
TRBJ2-3 | TRBV5-1 | CASNNSTSGAGTQYF
TRBJ2-1 | TRBV6-2/TRBV6-3 | CASSDRDFPGDEQFF